One and the same sample provided the 8 T cell receptor beta chains below, sequenced in a study of regulatory T cells in long-lasting Graves disease. Libraries of TCR beta came from iRepertoire HTBI primers plus Arm-PCR of CDR3 regions. TCRdb re-called the multiplex PCR reads through MiXCR, storing one row per CDR3 protein. The repertoire holds 510,000 or so distinct CDR3 sequences, with about 12% as singletons. Time point indicated: newly diagnosed GD, antithyroid drugs for less than 3 months. From RNA extracted from PBMCs, the TCR library was made. This sample also belongs to another study, concerning T cells in Graves' hyperthyroidism and ophthalmopathy.

Source: peripheral blood mononuclear cells (PBMCs), taken at new diagnosis, from a patient treated with antithyroid drugs. These receptors came from a woman younger than 45 with Graves disease.

This clonotype was found many times. CDR3 bases: TGTGCCAGCAGCCCTAGCGGAAACTACAATGAGCAGTTCTTC. Translated, it gives CASSPSGNYNEQFF. The V call is TRBV7-3, the J call TRBJ2-1, with 7 positions matching TRBD2. Germline V CDR1 and CDR2: SGHTA, FQGTGA. The V gene end was trimmed by 5 bases and the J gene end by 3 bases; junction bases not matched to a gene: 4. This CDR3 is 14 amino acids long.

To note about this clonotype: With a far larger clone one base away, a read error is the likely cause. This CDR3 is CAGSLERGTQYF. The CDR3 nucleotides read TGTGCCGGCAGCTTAGAGAGGGGGACCCAGTACTTC. This chain links TRBV11-2 with TRBJ2-1; D could derive from TRBD1 or TRBD2 (5 bases each). The J call may be wrong; the DNA end is better matched by TRBJ2-5. The V gene's germline CDR1 is SGHAT and CDR2 FQNNGV. This CDR3 has 12 amino acids.

The chain has TRBV7-9 and TRBJ2-1, with 8 bases lining up with TRBD1. The V gene's germline CDR1 is SEHNR and CDR2 FQNEAQ (reference sequence). The CDR3 covers 17 residues. After removal of 0 bases from V and 2 bases from J, the junction contained 6 bases not matched to a gene. For the CDR3, the DNA is TGTGCCAGCAGCTTAGCCACAGGGGGGAATGCCTACAATGAGCAGTTCTTC. This sequence encodes CASSLATGGNAYNEQFF.

This chain connects TRBV19 to TRBJ1-1; D is possibly TRBD1 (5 bases). V was clipped by 3 bases and J by 5 bases, with 13 bases between them. The CDR3 has 14 residues. Germline V lookup: CDR1 LNHDA, CDR2 SQIVND (reference sequence). The CDR3: CASSMARERTEAFF. The DNA of the CDR3 is TGTGCCAGTAGTATGGCCAGGGAAAGGACTGAAGCTTTCTTT.

The chain carries TRBV7-2 and TRBJ1-5; 11 nucleotides line up with TRBD1. The CDR3 length is 16 residues. The V segment lost 2 bases and the J segment 15 bases; nucleotides outside the gene matches: 15. Germline V gene sequence: CDR1 SGHTA, CDR2 FQGNSA. CDR3 residues: CASSLSSSGTGGGMHF. The CDR3 DNA reads TGTGCCAGCAGCTTATCATCGTCCGGGACAGGGGGGGGAATGCATTTT.

This clonotype was observed many times. J is TRBJ2-7 and V is TRBV5-1; unclear D gene. The V end was cut by 2 bases, the J end by 2 bases, with 14 bases between. The germline V gene encodes CDR1 SGHRS and CDR2 YFSETQ. The CDR3 contains 15 residues. In nucleotides, the CDR3 is TGCGCCAGCAGCTTCCTAACCGGTCCAACCTACGAGCAGTACTTC. This sequence encodes CASSFLTGPTYEQYF.

This sequence joins TRBV7-2 and TRBJ2-7; weak D call: TRBD2 (5 bases). This CDR3 is built from 15 residues. The germline gives CDR1 SGHTA, CDR2 FQGNSA. V was shortened by 5 bases and J by 4 bases, with 18 bases between the two germline ends. The CDR3 coding sequence is TGTGCCAGCAGCGCGAGGGTTAATAGAGGGTACGAGCAGTACTTC. It translates to CASSARVNRGYEQYF.

In this sample, this clonotype turned up many times. The chain links TRBV28 to TRBJ1-4; possibly TRBD1 for D (5 bases). V gave up 3 bases and J gave up 7 bases, with 12 bases separating them. The CDR3 runs to 14 residues. Germline CDR1 is MDHEN and CDR2 is SYDVKM. The CDR3: CASSFAGAGEKLFF. The CDR3 region has the DNA TGTGCCAGCAGTTTTGCCGGGGCAGGTGAAAAACTGTTTTTT.